Listed here are 23 T cell receptor beta chains from one sample, sequenced in a study of OX40 agonist ivuxolimab in advanced cancers. Sequencing used immunoSEQ multiplex PCR; TCRdb keeps in-frame clones, though not all of them. The sample lists tens of thousands of clones, around 90% occurring once. Here the sequenced sample was CD4+ or CD8+ T cells sorted from blood, taken in a trial of the OX40 agonist ivuxolimab. All receptors derive from an adult with an advanced solid tumor such as melanoma, head and neck, liver or kidney cancer.

The J gene is TRBJ2-7, the V gene TRBV30, with 7 positions matching TRBD1. This CDR3 has 15 residues. The ends lost 1 base at V and 6 bases at J; junction bases unmatched: 12. In germline, CDR1 is GTSNPN, CDR2 SVGIG (reference sequence). CDR3 nucleotides: TGTGCCTGGAGTGCTTGGGTCAGGGGGAGCGGCGAGCAGTACTTC. Protein product: CAWSAWVRGSGEQYF. The whole variable domain, filled in from reference TRBV30 and TRBJ2-7, reads SQTIHQWPATLVQPVGSPLSLECTVEGTSNPNLYWYRQAAGRGLQLLFYSVGIGQISSEVPQNLSASRPQDRQFILSSKKLLLSDSGFYLCAWSAWVRGSGEQYFGPGTRLTVT.

This clone was recorded only once. The chain combines TRBV11-1 with TRBJ2-5; D remains ambiguous. This CDR3 has 13 residues. CDR1 and CDR2 (germline): SGHAT, FQDESV (reference sequence). V gave up 4 bases and J gave up 4 bases, with 10 bases separating them. CDR3 nucleotides: TGTGCCAGCAGCTCCCTAGGATTAGAGACCCAGTACTTC. This translates into CASSSLGLETQYF. The full variable domain, rest sourced from reference TRBV11-1 and TRBJ2-5, is EAEVAQSPRYKITEKSQAVAFWCDPISGHATLYWYRQILGQGPELLVQFQDESVVDDSQLPKDRFSAERLKGVDSTLKIQPAELGDSAMYLCASSSLGLETQYFGPGTRLLVL.

The V gene is TRBV6-6, the J gene TRBJ2-7; perhaps TRBD2 as D (6 bases). V gave up 6 bases and J gave up 5 bases, with 11 bases separating them. This CDR3 contains 12 residues. From germline, CDR1 is MNHNY and CDR2 SVGAGI (reference sequence). DNA for the CDR3: TGTGCCAGCAGCAACGCGGGAAACGAGCAGTACTTC. It is translated as CASSNAGNEQYF.

The count of this clone is one. The chain recombines TRBV29-1 with TRBJ2-3; 12 nucleotides match TRBD2. This CDR3 has 15 amino acids. V lost 6 bases, J lost 0 bases, and 4 bases stayed unmatched. CDR1 SQVTM and CDR2 ANQGSEA come from the germline V gene. The CDR3 reads CSVGTSGQSTDTQYF. CDR3 in DNA: TGCAGCGTGGGGACTAGCGGGCAGAGCACAGATACGCAGTATTTT.

This chain uses TRBV10-3 with TRBJ1-2; tentative D call: TRBD1 (5 bases). The CDR3 totals 13 residues. Germline assignment: CDR1 ENHRY and CDR2 SYGVKD. Trimming shortened V by 2 bases and J by 1 base, and 5 bases separated the two germline ends. The chain's CDR3 is CAISEQGNYGYTF. Here the CDR3 DNA reads TGTGCCATCAGTGAGCAGGGTAACTATGGCTACACCTTC.

The gene calls are TRBV19 and TRBJ1-5; unclear D gene. Looked up from germline, CDR1 is LNHDA and CDR2 is SQIVND (reference sequence). The CDR3 runs to 15 residues. With 6 bases removed from V and 6 bases from J, the gap between germline ends came to 18 bases. Here the CDR3 DNA reads TGTGCCAGTAGATATTCCCTGGGCGAGGTTCAGCCCCAGCATTTT. Its protein product is CASRYSLGEVQPQHF.

This chain links TRBV10-1 with TRBJ2-2; either TRBD1 or TRBD2 may fit D (5 bases each). Germline-derived CDR1 and CDR2 are WNHNN and SYGVQD (reference sequence). The CDR3 spans 15 residues. V was shortened by 6 bases and J by 0 bases, with 11 bases between the two germline ends. The CDR3 DNA reads as TGCGCCAGCAGCAGGGAGTTGACGAACACCGGGGAGCTGTTTTTT. Translated: CASSRELTNTGELFF.

V is TRBV5-1 and J is TRBJ2-5; 8 nucleotides line up with TRBD2. Trimming cost V 0 bases and J 2 bases; bases outside gene matches: 6. The CDR3 sequence is 16 residues long. Germline CDR1 reads SGHRS; CDR2 reads YFSETQ. The CDR3 region is CASSLAVIAGQETQYF. CDR3 bases: TGCGCCAGCAGCTTGGCCGTAATAGCGGGACAAGAGACCCAGTACTTC.

The CDR3 DNA reads TGTGCCAGCACCGGCTCAGACCGCTCCTACGAGCAGTACTTC. It encodes CASTGSDRSYEQYF. V usage is TRBV6-1 and J usage is TRBJ2-7; D unclear. There are 14 residues in the CDR3. Looked up from germline, CDR1 is MNHNS and CDR2 is SASEGT. The V end lost 7 bases, the J end lost 0 bases, and 13 bases lay between the germline ends.

This chain connects TRBV11-2 to TRBJ1-4; a weak D match, TRBD1 (6 bases). Germline V gene data show CDR1 as SGHAT and CDR2 as FQNNGV. Trimming cost V 6 bases and J 8 bases, with 10 bases left between them. The CDR3 runs to 12 residues. The CDR3 loop is CASSRGLEKLFF. DNA of the CDR3: TGTGCCAGCAGTCGGGGGCTGGAAAAACTGTTTTTT.

This clone showed up just once. V gene TRBV18 combines with J gene TRBJ2-5; D is undetermined. Trimming removed 0 bases from V and 1 base from J, with 6 bases in between. CDR1 and CDR2 from the germline V gene are KGHSH and LQKENI. CDR3 size: 14 residues. CDR3 coding DNA: TGTGCCAGCTCACCACCTAACAGCCAAGAGACCCAGTACTTC. It yields the protein CASSPPNSQETQYF.

This chain joins TRBV5-4 and TRBJ1-5, with a possible D match to TRBD1 (6 bases). V was cut by 5 bases and J by 4 bases, with 16 bases left in between. The germline CDR1 and CDR2 sequences are SGHNT and YYREEE (reference sequence). The CDR3 totals 15 residues. The CDR3: CASSLSRTVNQPQHF. The CDR3 bases are TGTGCCAGCAGTCTCTCCAGGACAGTTAATCAGCCCCAGCATTTT. Based on the CDR3 plus reference TRBV5-4 and TRBJ1-5, the full variable domain is ETGVTQSPTHLIKTRGQQVTLRCSSQSGHNTVSWYQQALGQGPQFIFQYYREEENGRGNFPPRFSGLQFPNYSSELNVNALELDDSALYLCASSLSRTVNQPQHFGDGTRLSIL.

V gene TRBV5-5 combines with J gene TRBJ2-7; 7 bases line up with TRBD2. The CDR3 contains 15 residues. Trimming removed 2 bases from V and 1 base from J; junction bases left unmatched: 6. The germline V gene has CDR1 SGHKS and CDR2 YYEKEE (reference sequence). The CDR3 DNA reads TGTGCCAGCAGCTTTCTTGGCGGGAGTTCCTACGAGCAGTACTTC. Translating gives CASSFLGGSSYEQYF.

The chain uses TRBV6-6 and TRBJ1-6; no clear D. This CDR3 region has 15 residues. Trimming took off 2 bases at V and 7 bases at J, with 12 bases between the two ends. CDR1 MNHNY and CDR2 SVGAGI come from the germline V gene (reference sequence). The CDR3 DNA follows: TGTGCCAGCAGTTACGGGATGGACGGAAATTCACCCCTCCACTTT. This sequence encodes CASSYGMDGNSPLHF.

V gene TRBV30 combines with J gene TRBJ2-2, with 8 bases identical to TRBD2. The J segment lost 5 bases and the V segment lost 4 bases, leaving 6 bases of the junction unmatched. CDR1 GTSNPN and CDR2 SVGIG come from the germline V gene (reference sequence). The CDR3 is 14 residues long. CDR3 in amino acids: CAWKAGVSTGELFF. The CDR3 nucleotides read TGTGCCTGGAAAGCGGGAGTATCGACCGGGGAGCTGTTTTTT.

The gene calls are TRBV19 and TRBJ2-6; no clear D gene. The germline V and J ends were trimmed by 7 bases and 0 bases, with 7 bases remaining between them. CDR1 is LNHDA and CDR2 is SQIVND in the germline V gene (reference sequence). The CDR3 consists of 14 residues. CDR3 region: CASMPASGANVLTF. CDR3 DNA sequence: TGTGCCAGTATGCCAGCCTCTGGGGCCAACGTCCTGACTTTC.

The J gene is TRBJ2-5, the V gene TRBV30; the match to TRBD2 covers 9 bases. This CDR3 region has 16 residues. The germline gives CDR1 GTSNPN, CDR2 SVGIG (reference sequence). The V gene end was trimmed by 0 bases and the J gene end by 2 bases; junction bases not matched to a gene: 7. CDR3 in DNA: TGTGCCTGGAGTGTGTGGGGACTAGCAGCTCAAGAGACCCAGTACTTC. Translated: CAWSVWGLAAQETQYF.

The chain recombines TRBV19 with TRBJ1-1; D is unclear. The V gene lost 5 bases and the J gene lost 2 bases, with 12 bases spanning the gap. The CDR3 consists of 14 residues. In germline, CDR1 is LNHDA, CDR2 SQIVND (reference sequence). The CDR3 DNA sequence: TGTGCCAGTAGTTTGAGCGAGGAAAACACTGAAGCTTTCTTT. Amino acid sequence: CASSLSEENTEAFF. The whole variable domain, filled in from reference TRBV19 and TRBJ1-1, reads DGGITQSPKYLFRKEGQNVTLSCEQNLNHDAMYWYRQDPGQGLRLIYYSQIVNDFQKGDIAEGYSVSREKKESFPLTVTSAQKNPTAFYLCASSLSEENTEAFFGQGTRLTVV.

In the case of this clone: Different DNA sequences within this sample yield the same CDR3. The chain combines TRBV5-1 with TRBJ2-3; 7 nucleotides align to TRBD1. The CDR3 totals 14 residues. The germline CDR1 and CDR2 sequences are SGHRS and YFSETQ. The trim removed 0 bases at V and 4 bases at J, leaving 2 bases unmatched. This chain's CDR3 is CASSLGQGADTQYF. Here the CDR3 DNA reads TGCGCCAGCAGCTTGGGTCAGGGGGCAGATACGCAGTATTTT.

This clone was seen a single time. The gene calls are TRBV9 and TRBJ2-7, with a weak D call TRBD2 (5 bases). Germline V gene sequence: CDR1 SGDLS, CDR2 YYNGEE. V shed 3 bases and J shed 0 bases, with 13 bases lying between them. The CDR3 spans 15 residues. This chain's CDR3 is CASSARDTSSYEQYF. The CDR3 DNA follows: TGTGCCAGCAGCGCGAGGGATACGAGCTCCTACGAGCAGTACTTC.

The V gene is TRBV5-1, the J gene TRBJ2-7, with a weak D call TRBD2 (6 bases). V was pared by 2 bases and J by 0 bases, with 9 bases between. Germline lookup yields CDR1 SGHRS and CDR2 YFSETQ. The CDR3 length is 14 residues. CDR3 bases: TGCGCCAGCAGCTTCGGAGGGAGCTCCTACGAGCAGTACTTC. The encoded protein is CASSFGGSSYEQYF.

This clone has only one observation. The gene calls are TRBV27 and TRBJ1-2, with 8 bases matching TRBD1. The CDR3 length is 15 residues. V lost 7 bases and J lost 4; bases outside the gene matches: 11. Germline V gene data show CDR1 as MNHEY and CDR2 as SMNVEV (reference sequence). The chain's CDR3 is CASKTGAMGGYGYTF. The DNA of the CDR3 is TGTGCCAGCAAGACAGGGGCCATGGGAGGCTATGGCTACACCTTC.

This chain joins TRBV30 and TRBJ1-3, with 8 bases that match TRBD1. V dropped 1 base and J dropped 3; count of bases not matched to a gene: 5. The CDR3 contains 15 residues. Germline CDR1 and CDR2: GTSNPN and SVGIG (reference sequence). The CDR3 reads CAWSGTGFHGNTIYF. The CDR3 nucleotides read TGTGCCTGGAGTGGGACAGGGTTTCATGGAAACACCATATATTTT.